These 24 T cell receptor beta chains originate from one sample sequenced in a study of blood T cell repertoires in COVID-19 (dated by TCRdb to 2019 to 2021). Preparation of the library involved the immunoSEQ multiplex PCR assay. TCRdb took this table from immuneACCESS and kept in-frame rearrangements with V and J called. Such tables lack part of the clones; where checked against another copy, unresolved V genes explain under half of the gap, and the rest is unexplained. The table for this sample lists hundreds of thousands of clones; 81% of them were counted only once. The top ten clonotypes cover about 7.4% of the sample. The sequenced sample consisted of peripheral blood. The receptors come from a woman of 80 years or more with acute or convalescent COVID-19.

The V call is TRBV7-2, the J call TRBJ2-6; TRBD2 might be the D (8 bases). Trimming removed 5 bases from V and 13 bases from J, with 18 bases in between. CDR3 size: 14 residues. Germline values: CDR1 SGHTA, CDR2 FQGNSA. In DNA, the CDR3 is TGTGCCAGCAGCCCCGGGGGGGACAGCAGGGTCCTGACTTTC. It yields the protein CASSPGGDSRVLTF.

The rearrangement joins TRBV15 to TRBJ2-5; 14 bases are shared with TRBD2. V lost 1 base to trimming and J lost 3 bases; unmatched junction nucleotides: 4. CDR1 and CDR2 from the germline V gene are LNHNV and YYDKDF (reference sequence). The CDR3 is 17 amino acids. For the CDR3, the DNA is TGTGCCACCAGCAGAGTCGCGGGACTAGCGGGAGAAGAGACCCAGTACTTC. Translated, it gives CATSRVAGLAGEETQYF.

The V and J genes are TRBV7-3 and TRBJ2-7; TRBD2 might be the D (6 bases). The CDR3 totals 14 residues. The germline V gene encodes CDR1 SGHTA and CDR2 FQGTGA. Trimming left V 5 bases short and J 5 bases short, with 16 bases between. CDR3 sequence (DNA): TGTGCCAGCAGCGAGAGACTAGGCCACGACGAGCAGTACTTC. Translated: CASSERLGHDEQYF.

The genes are TRBV5-1 and TRBJ2-1, with a weak D call TRBD2 (6 bases). The ends were cut back, 1 base at V and 8 bases at J, with 16 bases in the middle. CDR3 length equals 15 residues. Germline-derived CDR1 and CDR2 are SGHRS and YFSETQ. CDR3 protein: CASSLSSGHSDEQFF. The CDR3 region has the DNA TGCGCCAGCAGCTTGAGTAGCGGTCATTCCGATGAGCAGTTCTTC. The full variable domain, in which reference TRBV5-1 and TRBJ2-1 provide the parts outside the CDR3, is KAGVTQTPRYLIKTRGQQVTLSCSPISGHRSVSWYQQTPGQGLQFLFEYFSETQRNKGNFPGRFSGRQFSNSRSEMNVSTLELGDSALYLCASSLSSGHSDEQFFGPGTRLTVL.

The chain couples TRBV12-3 or TRBV12-4 to TRBJ2-3, with D possibly being TRBD2 (6 bases). V was pared by 6 bases and J by 7 bases, with 11 bases between. This CDR3 region has 12 residues. Written as DNA, the CDR3 is TGTGCCAGCAGCCGGGGGACTTATACGCAGTATTTT. Protein product: CASSRGTYTQYF.

CDR3 protein: CASSGPGELSSPLHF. CDR3 nucleotides: TGTGCCAGCAGTGGCCCAGGGGAGTTGAGCTCACCCCTCCACTTT. This chain uses TRBV25-1 with TRBJ1-6; the D gene is possibly TRBD1 (6 bases). V was shortened by 4 bases and J by 10 bases, with 17 bases between the two germline ends. The CDR3 has 15 residues. Germline V gene lookup returns CDR1 MGHDK and CDR2 SYGVNS.

V and J are TRBV5-4 and TRBJ2-3, with a weak D call TRBD2 (5 bases). The germline V gene has CDR1 SGHNT and CDR2 YYREEE (reference sequence). This CDR3 contains 13 residues. V lost 0 bases and J 6 bases, leaving 8 bases between the germline ends. This chain's CDR3 is CASSLGGRDTQYF. Written as DNA, the CDR3 is TGTGCCAGCAGCTTGGGAGGGCGGGATACGCAGTATTTT.

This clone was counted a single time. The chain recombines TRBV30 with TRBJ1-3; no clear D gene. This CDR3 is 14 amino acids long. Germline loops: CDR1 GTSNPN, CDR2 SVGIG (reference sequence). Trimming took 0 bases from V and 2 from J, leaving 8 bases between them. Written as DNA, the CDR3 is TGTGCCTGGAGTGTACCCGGGGCTGGAAACACCATATATTTT. Protein: CAWSVPGAGNTIYF.

This clone was seen just once. V usage is TRBV6-2 or TRBV6-3 and J usage is TRBJ1-4; D is uncertain. This CDR3 contains 12 residues. Looked up from germline, CDR1 is MNHEY and CDR2 is SVGEGT. V was trimmed by 0 bases and J by 14 bases, leaving 10 bases between them. The CDR3, as DNA: TGTGCCAGCAGTTACTCGAAGAGGGTTCTGTTTTTT. It specifies CASSYSKRVLFF.

V usage is TRBV5-1 and J usage is TRBJ2-1; TRBD2 aligns across 8 bases. This CDR3 has 14 residues. Germline CDR1 is SGHRS and CDR2 is YFSETQ. The ends lost 4 bases at V and 8 bases at J; junction bases unmatched: 8. The CDR3 nucleotides read TGCGCCAGCAGCATCGGGACTAGTCTCGATGAGCAGTTCTTC. Translating it yields CASSIGTSLDEQFF. Full variable domain (rest looked up from reference TRBV5-1 and TRBJ2-1): KAGVTQTPRYLIKTRGQQVTLSCSPISGHRSVSWYQQTPGQGLQFLFEYFSETQRNKGNFPGRFSGRQFSNSRSEMNVSTLELGDSALYLCASSIGTSLDEQFFGPGTRLTVL.

The chain couples TRBV7-3 to TRBJ1-5, with 7 bases that match TRBD1. This CDR3 contains 13 residues. V shed 5 bases and J 5 bases; nucleotides not matched to a gene: 3. CDR1 and CDR2 from the germline V gene are SGHTA and FQGTGA. For the CDR3, the DNA is TGTGCCAGCAGCCGGGACAGTTATCAGCCCCAGCATTTT. It is translated as CASSRDSYQPQHF.

The gene calls are TRBV6-5 and TRBJ2-1, with TRBD1 as a possible D gene (6 bases). The germline CDR1 and CDR2 sequences are MNHEY and SVGAGI. V was pared by 2 bases and J by 8 bases, with 13 bases between. CDR3 length: 14 amino acids. The CDR3: CASSYGDPGDEQFF. The CDR3 region has the DNA TGTGCCAGCAGTTACGGGGACCCAGGGGATGAGCAGTTCTTC.

The rearrangement uses TRBV3-1 (or the pseudogene TRBV3-2) and TRBJ2-5, with 10 bases aligning to TRBD2. The CDR3 extends over 17 amino acids. Germline CDR1 reads LGHDT; CDR2 reads YNNKEL (reference sequence). V was pared by 0 bases and J by 6 bases, with 10 bases of the junction left unmatched. For the CDR3, the DNA is TGTGCCAGCAGCCAAGATCTAAGCGGGGGGGCCTCGAAGACCCAGTACTTC. This encodes CASSQDLSGGASKTQYF.

This clone was observed a handful of times. J is TRBJ2-7 and V is TRBV5-1; D remains ambiguous. The CDR3 totals 12 residues. V lost 4 bases and J 5 bases, leaving 10 bases between the germline ends. The germline gives CDR1 SGHRS, CDR2 YFSETQ. CDR3 region: CASSPVQNEQYF. Here the CDR3 DNA reads TGCGCCAGCAGCCCTGTACAGAACGAGCAGTACTTC.

This clone is a singleton in its sample. This chain links TRBV29-1 with TRBJ2-7, with D uncertain. With 4 bases removed from V and 4 bases from J, the gap between germline ends came to 14 bases. Germline CDR1 and CDR2: SQVTM and ANQGSEA. The CDR3 is made up of 13 amino acids. Here the CDR3 DNA reads TGCAGCGTTGGAGGCATTGGGTCATACGAGCAGTACTTC. Translating it yields CSVGGIGSYEQYF.

V is TRBV6-2 or TRBV6-3 and J is TRBJ2-1; 9 nucleotides match TRBD2. In germline, CDR1 is MNHEY, CDR2 SVGEGT. V was clipped by 6 bases and J by 6 bases; unmatched bases: 9. This CDR3 has 15 residues. Here the CDR3 reads CASSSQGLASNEQFF. The DNA of the CDR3 is TGTGCCAGCAGCTCCCAAGGACTAGCGAGCAATGAGCAGTTCTTC.

The rearrangement links TRBV6-1 to TRBJ1-4; D not resolved. Trimming shortened V by 2 bases and J by 14 bases, and 9 bases separated the two germline ends. CDR1 and CDR2 from the germline V gene are MNHNS and SASEGT. The CDR3 consists of 11 residues. The DNA of the CDR3 is TGTGCCAGCAGTGAAACTTTGTCGCTGTTTTTT. Protein sequence: CASSETLSLFF.

The sample holds one count of this clone. CDR3 bases: TGTGCCAGCAGTCCTGGGACAGGGATCTACGAGCAGTACTTC. Translated: CASSPGTGIYEQYF. This rearrangement joins TRBV27 to TRBJ2-7; the match to TRBD1 covers 9 bases. Germline V CDR1 and CDR2: MNHEY, SMNVEV (reference sequence). The CDR3 totals 14 residues. V was pared by 5 bases and J by 3 bases, with 5 bases of the junction left unmatched.

V is TRBV30 and J is TRBJ1-5; TRBD1 aligns across 7 bases. CDR1 is GTSNPN and CDR2 is SVGIG in the germline V gene (reference sequence). CDR3 length equals 15 residues. V was pared by 4 bases and J by 3 bases, with 9 bases of the junction left unmatched. In nucleotides, the CDR3 is TGTGCCTGGACGCCGGGACAGACCGCCAATCAGCCCCAGCATTTT. Residues: CAWTPGQTANQPQHF.

This chain uses TRBV4-1 with TRBJ1-1, with 8 positions matching TRBD1. Looked up from germline, CDR1 is MGHRA and CDR2 is YSYEKL. The CDR3 has 14 amino acids. V lost 3 bases and J lost 1; bases outside the gene matches: 1. Here the CDR3 DNA reads TGCGCCAGCAGCCAGCAGGGGGCGAACACTGAAGCTTTCTTT. Encoded protein: CASSQQGANTEAFF.

The chain is built from TRBV5-8 and TRBJ1-2; the match to TRBD1 covers 7 bases. V trimming: 0 bases; J trimming: 4 bases; junction bases outside the gene matches: 3. Germline V gives CDR1 SGHTS, CDR2 YDEGEE. The length of the CDR3 is 14 residues. CDR3 loop: CASSLEPGGYGYTF. Written as DNA, the CDR3 is TGTGCCAGCAGCTTGGAGCCAGGGGGCTATGGCTACACCTTC.

This clone was counted only a few times. V usage is TRBV7-9 and J usage is TRBJ1-1, with D possibly matching TRBD1 (5 bases). There are 15 residues in the CDR3. The germline gives CDR1 SEHNR, CDR2 FQNEAQ (reference sequence). With 3 bases removed from V and 1 base from J, the gap between germline ends came to 12 bases. The CDR3 DNA is TGTGCCAGCAGCTTCTCCAGGGATAGGAACACTGAAGCTTTCTTT. It specifies CASSFSRDRNTEAFF.

The chain recombines TRBV7-9 with TRBJ2-1, with TRBD2 matching over 12 bases. CDR1 is SEHNR, CDR2 FQNEAQ, per germline (reference sequence). With V trimmed by 5 bases and J by 6 bases, 5 bases remained unmatched. The CDR3 is 15 residues long. CDR3 sequence reads: CASSVSSGGANEQFF. CDR3 in DNA: TGTGCCAGCAGCGTCTCTAGCGGGGGGGCCAATGAGCAGTTCTTC.

V gene TRBV6-6 combines with J gene TRBJ2-7; the D gene is possibly TRBD1 (6 bases). The CDR3 length is 15 residues. V was shortened by 3 bases and J by 4 bases, with 16 bases between the two germline ends. CDR1 is MNHNY and CDR2 is SVGAGI in the germline V gene (reference sequence). The CDR3 sequence: CASSYPTDSKYEQYF. The CDR3 nucleotides read TGTGCCAGCAGTTATCCCACGGACAGCAAGTACGAGCAGTACTTC.